The clone carrying this T cell receptor beta chain was observed a few times. What it binds is not known. The data stem from a study of regulatory T cells in long-lasting Graves disease. Study overall: Patients met the persistent Graves' disease definition after over 5 years of antithyroid drugs with positive TSH receptor antibodies. Study outcomes and limitations: The study found lower TCR diversity in persistent Graves' patients than in newly diagnosed ones.

Time point meaning: persistent/refractory GD, antithyroid drugs over 5 years with positive TRAb. RNA isolated from PBMCs was used to make the TCR library. CDR3-region Arm-PCR and iRepertoire HTBI primers produced the TCR beta libraries. One entry per CDR3 protein, called by TCRdb with MiXCR from the multiplex PCR reads. The sample carries 300,000 to 400,000 distinct CDR3 sequences, roughly a fifth recorded once. Specimen: peripheral blood mononuclear cells (PBMCs), collected when the disease was refractory, from a patient treated with antithyroid drugs. The TCR originated in a female donor with Graves disease.

CDR3 bases: TGCGCCAGCAGCCAAGATTTGACACGAGGGACTGAAGCTTTCTTT. Protein: CASSQDLTRGTEAFF. V gene TRBV4-3 combines with J gene TRBJ1-1, with D unresolved. The CDR3 runs 15 residues. Germline CDR1 LGHNA, CDR2 YSLEER. The ends were cut back, 0 bases at V and 5 bases at J, with 13 bases in the middle.